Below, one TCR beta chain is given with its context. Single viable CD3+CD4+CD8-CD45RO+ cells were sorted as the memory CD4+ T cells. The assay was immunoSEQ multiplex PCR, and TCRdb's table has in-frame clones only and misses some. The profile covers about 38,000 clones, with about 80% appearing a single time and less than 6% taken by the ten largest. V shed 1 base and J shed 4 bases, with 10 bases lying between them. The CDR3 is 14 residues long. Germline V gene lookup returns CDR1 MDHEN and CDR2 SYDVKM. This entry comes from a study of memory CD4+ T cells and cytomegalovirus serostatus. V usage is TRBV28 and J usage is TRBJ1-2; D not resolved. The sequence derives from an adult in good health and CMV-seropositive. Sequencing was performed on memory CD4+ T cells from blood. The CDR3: CASSLSGNPYGYTF. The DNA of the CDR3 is TGTGCCAGCAGTTTATCGGGAAACCCCTATGGCTACACCTTC.